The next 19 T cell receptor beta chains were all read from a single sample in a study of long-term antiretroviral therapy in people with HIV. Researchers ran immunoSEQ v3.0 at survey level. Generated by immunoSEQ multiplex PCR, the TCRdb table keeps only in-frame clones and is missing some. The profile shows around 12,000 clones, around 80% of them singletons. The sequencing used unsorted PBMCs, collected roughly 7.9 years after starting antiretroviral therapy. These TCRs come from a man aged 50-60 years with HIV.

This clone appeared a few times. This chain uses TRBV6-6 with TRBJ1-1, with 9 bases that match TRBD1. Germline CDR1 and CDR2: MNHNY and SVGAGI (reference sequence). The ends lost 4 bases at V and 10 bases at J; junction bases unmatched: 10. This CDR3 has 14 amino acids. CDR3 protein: CASSSGFETGGAFF. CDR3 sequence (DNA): TGTGCCAGCAGTTCCGGCTTTGAGACAGGGGGAGCTTTCTTT.

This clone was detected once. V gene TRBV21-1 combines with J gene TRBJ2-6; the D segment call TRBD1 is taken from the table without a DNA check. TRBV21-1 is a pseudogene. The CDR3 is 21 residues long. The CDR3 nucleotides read TGTGCCAGCAGCAATAAAATCCTGAGACAGCCCCGTCTCTCTGGGGCCAACGTCCTGACTTTC. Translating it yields CASSNKILRQPRLSGANVLTF.

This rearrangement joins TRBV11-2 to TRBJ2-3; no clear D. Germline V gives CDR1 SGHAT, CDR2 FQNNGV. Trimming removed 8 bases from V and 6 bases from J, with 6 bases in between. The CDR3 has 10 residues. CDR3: CASGSDTQYF. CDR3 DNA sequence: TGTGCCAGCGGAAGCGATACGCAGTATTTT.

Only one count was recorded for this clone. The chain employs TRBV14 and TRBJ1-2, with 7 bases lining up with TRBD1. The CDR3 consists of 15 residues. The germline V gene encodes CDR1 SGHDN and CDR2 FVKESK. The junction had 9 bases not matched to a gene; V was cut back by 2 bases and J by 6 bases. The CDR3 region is CASSQIKGARDGYTF. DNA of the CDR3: TGTGCCAGCAGCCAAATCAAGGGGGCGAGAGATGGCTACACCTTC.

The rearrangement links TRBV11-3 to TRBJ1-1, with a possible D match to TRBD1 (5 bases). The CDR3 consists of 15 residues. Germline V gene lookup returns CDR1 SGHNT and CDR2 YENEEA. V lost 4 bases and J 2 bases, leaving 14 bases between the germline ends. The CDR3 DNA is TGTGCCAGCAGCTCTCACTCTAGGGGCAACACTGAAGCTTTCTTT. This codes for CASSSHSRGNTEAFF.

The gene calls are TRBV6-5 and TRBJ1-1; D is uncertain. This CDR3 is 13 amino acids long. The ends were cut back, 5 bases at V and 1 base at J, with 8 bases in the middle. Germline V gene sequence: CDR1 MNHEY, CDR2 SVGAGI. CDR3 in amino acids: CASSDWGNTEAFF. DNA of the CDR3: TGTGCCAGCAGTGATTGGGGGAACACTGAAGCTTTCTTT.

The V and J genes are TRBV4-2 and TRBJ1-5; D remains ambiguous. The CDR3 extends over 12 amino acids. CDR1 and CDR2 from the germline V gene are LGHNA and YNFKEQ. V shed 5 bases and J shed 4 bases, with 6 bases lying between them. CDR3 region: CASSVGNQPQHF. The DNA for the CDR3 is TGTGCCAGCAGCGTAGGTAATCAGCCCCAGCATTTT.

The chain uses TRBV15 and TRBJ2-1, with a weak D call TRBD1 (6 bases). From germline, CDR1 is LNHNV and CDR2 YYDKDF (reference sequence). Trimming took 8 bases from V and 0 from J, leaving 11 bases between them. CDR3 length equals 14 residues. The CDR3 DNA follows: TGTGCCACCGCGCTAGGGGGCTCCTACAATGAGCAGTTCTTC. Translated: CATALGGSYNEQFF.

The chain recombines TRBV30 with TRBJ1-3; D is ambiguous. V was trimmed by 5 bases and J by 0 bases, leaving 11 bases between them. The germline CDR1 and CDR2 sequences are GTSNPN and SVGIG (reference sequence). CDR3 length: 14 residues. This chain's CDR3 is CAWAKTYSGNTIYF. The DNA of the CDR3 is TGTGCCTGGGCAAAAACCTACTCTGGAAACACCATATATTTT.

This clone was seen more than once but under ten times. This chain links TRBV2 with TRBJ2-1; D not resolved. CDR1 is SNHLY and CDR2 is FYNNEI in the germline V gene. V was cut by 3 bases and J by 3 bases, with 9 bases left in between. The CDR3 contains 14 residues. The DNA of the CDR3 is TGTGCCAGCAGTGATTGGCAGTACTACAATGAGCAGTTCTTC. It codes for CASSDWQYYNEQFF.

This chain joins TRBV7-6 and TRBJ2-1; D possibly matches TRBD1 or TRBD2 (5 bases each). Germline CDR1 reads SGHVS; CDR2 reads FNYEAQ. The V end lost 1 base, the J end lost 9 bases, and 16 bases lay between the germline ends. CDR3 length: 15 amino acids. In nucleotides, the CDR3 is TGTGCCAGCAGCTTAGTGGCAGGGACGGTGGGTGAGCAGTTCTTC. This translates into CASSLVAGTVGEQFF.

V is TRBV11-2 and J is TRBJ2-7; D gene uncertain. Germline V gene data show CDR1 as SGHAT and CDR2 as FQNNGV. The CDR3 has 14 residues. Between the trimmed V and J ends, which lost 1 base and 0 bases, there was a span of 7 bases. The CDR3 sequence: CASSLGPISYEQYF. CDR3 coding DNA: TGTGCCAGCAGCTTAGGACCGATCTCCTACGAGCAGTACTTC.

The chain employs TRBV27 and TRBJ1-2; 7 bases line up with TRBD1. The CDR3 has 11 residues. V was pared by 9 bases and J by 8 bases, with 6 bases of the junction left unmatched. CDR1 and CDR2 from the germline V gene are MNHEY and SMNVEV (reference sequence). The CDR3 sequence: CASRQGGGYTF. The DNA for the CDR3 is TGTGCCAGTCGACAGGGTGGCGGCTACACCTTC.

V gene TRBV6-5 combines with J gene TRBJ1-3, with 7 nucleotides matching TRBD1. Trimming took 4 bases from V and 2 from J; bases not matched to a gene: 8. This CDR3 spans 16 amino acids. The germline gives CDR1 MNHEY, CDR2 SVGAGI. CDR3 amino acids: CASSLTGPAPGNTIYF. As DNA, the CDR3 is TGTGCCAGCAGTTTGACAGGGCCTGCCCCTGGAAACACCATATATTTT.

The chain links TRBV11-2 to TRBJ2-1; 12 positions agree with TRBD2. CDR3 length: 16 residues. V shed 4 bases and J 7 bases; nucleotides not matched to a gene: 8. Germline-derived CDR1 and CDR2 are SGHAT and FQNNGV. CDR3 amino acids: CASSSFLAGGPNEQFF. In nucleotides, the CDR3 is TGTGCCAGCAGCTCCTTTCTAGCGGGGGGGCCGAATGAGCAGTTCTTC.

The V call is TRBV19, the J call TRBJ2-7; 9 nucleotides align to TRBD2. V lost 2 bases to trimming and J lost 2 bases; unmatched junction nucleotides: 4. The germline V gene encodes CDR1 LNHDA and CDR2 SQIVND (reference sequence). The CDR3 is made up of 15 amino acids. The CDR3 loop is CASSISGGSPYEQYF. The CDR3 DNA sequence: TGTGCCAGTAGTATAAGCGGGGGGTCCCCCTACGAGCAGTACTTC.

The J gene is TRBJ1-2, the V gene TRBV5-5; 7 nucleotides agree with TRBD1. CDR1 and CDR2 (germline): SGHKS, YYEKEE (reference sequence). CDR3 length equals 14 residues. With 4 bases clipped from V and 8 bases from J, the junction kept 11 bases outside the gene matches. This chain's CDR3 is CASSPVDRRRGYTF. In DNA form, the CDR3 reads TGTGCCAGCAGCCCTGTGGACAGGAGAAGAGGCTACACCTTC. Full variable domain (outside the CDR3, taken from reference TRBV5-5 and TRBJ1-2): DAGVTQSPTHLIKTRGQQVTLRCSPISGHKSVSWYQQVLGQGPQFIFQYYEKEERGRGNFPDRFSARQFPNYSSELNVNALLLGDSALYLCASSPVDRRRGYTFGSGTRLTVV.

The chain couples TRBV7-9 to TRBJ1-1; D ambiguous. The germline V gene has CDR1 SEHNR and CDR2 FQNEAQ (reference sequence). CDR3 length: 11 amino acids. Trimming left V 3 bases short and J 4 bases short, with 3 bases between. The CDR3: CASSLATEAFF. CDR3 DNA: TGTGCCAGCAGCTTGGCCACTGAAGCTTTCTTT. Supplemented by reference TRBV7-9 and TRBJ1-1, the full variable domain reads DTGVSQNPRHKITKRGQNVTFRCDPISEHNRLYWYRQTLGQGPEFLTYFQNEAQLEKSRLLSDRFSAERPKGSFSTLEIQRTEQGDSAMYLCASSLATEAFFGQGTRLTVV.

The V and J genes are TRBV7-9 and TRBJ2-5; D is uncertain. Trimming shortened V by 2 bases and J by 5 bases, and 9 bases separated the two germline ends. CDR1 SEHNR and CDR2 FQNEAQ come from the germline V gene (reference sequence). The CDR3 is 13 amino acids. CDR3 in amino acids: CASSLPAEETQYF. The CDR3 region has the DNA TGTGCCAGCAGCTTACCCGCAGAGGAGACCCAGTACTTC.